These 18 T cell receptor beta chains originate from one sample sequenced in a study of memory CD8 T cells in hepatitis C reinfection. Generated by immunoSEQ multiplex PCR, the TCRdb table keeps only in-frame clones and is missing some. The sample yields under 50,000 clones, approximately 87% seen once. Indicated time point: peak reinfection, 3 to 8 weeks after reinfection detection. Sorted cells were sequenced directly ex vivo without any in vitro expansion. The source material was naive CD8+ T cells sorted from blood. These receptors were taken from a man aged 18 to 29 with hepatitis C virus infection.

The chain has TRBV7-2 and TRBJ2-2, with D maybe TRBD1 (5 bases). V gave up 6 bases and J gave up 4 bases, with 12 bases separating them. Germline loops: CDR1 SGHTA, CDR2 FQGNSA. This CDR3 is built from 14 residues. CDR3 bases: TGTGCCAGCAGTTTTGGGGCCGCCACCGGGGAGCTGTTTTTT. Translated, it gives CASSFGAATGELFF.

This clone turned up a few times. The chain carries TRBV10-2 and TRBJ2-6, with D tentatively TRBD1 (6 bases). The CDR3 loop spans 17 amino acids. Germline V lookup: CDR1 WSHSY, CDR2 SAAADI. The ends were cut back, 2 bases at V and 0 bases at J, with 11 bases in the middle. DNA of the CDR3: TGCGCCAGCAGTGAGGGGGGACACCGCTCTGGGGCCAACGTCCTGACTTTC. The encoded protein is CASSEGGHRSGANVLTF.

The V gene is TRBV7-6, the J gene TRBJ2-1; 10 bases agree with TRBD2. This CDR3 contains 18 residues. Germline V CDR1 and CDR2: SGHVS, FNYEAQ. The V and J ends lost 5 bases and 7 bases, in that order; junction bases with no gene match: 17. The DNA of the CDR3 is TGTGCCAGCAGCCTCGGACTAGCGGCCGCCGGGAGAATGAATGAGCAGTTCTTC. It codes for CASSLGLAAAGRMNEQFF.

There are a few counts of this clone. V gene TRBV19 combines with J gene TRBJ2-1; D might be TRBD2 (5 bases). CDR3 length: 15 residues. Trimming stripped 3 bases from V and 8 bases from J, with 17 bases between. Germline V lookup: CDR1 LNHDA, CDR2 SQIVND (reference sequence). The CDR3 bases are TGTGCCAGTAGTATGTACGGAGGTCCGGTAGATGAGCAGTTCTTC. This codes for CASSMYGGPVDEQFF.

The CDR3 protein is CASNRDRGDYTEAFF. DNA of the CDR3: TGTGCCAGCAACCGGGACAGGGGGGACTACACTGAAGCTTTCTTT. The chain couples TRBV28 to TRBJ1-1, with 11 bases aligning to TRBD1. The trim removed 7 bases at V and 3 bases at J, leaving 7 bases unmatched. Germline CDR1 reads MDHEN; CDR2 reads SYDVKM. CDR3 length equals 15 residues.

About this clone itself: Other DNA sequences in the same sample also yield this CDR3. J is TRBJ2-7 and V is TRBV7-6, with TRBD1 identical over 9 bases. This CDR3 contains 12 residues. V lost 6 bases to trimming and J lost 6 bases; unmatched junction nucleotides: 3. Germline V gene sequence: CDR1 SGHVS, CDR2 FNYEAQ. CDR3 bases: TGTGCCAGCAGGGGACAGGGAAGCGAGCAGTACTTC. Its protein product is CASRGQGSEQYF.

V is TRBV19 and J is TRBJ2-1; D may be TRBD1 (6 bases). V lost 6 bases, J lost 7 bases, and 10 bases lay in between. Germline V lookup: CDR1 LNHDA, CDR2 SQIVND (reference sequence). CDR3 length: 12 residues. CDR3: CASSTGLNEQFF. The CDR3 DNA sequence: TGTGCCAGTAGCACAGGGTTGAATGAGCAGTTCTTC.

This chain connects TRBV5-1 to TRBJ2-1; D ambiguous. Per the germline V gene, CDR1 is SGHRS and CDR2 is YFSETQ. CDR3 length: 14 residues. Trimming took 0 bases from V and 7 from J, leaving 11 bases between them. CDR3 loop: CASSLDLSGNEQFF. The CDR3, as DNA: TGCGCCAGCAGCTTGGACCTATCCGGGAATGAGCAGTTCTTC.

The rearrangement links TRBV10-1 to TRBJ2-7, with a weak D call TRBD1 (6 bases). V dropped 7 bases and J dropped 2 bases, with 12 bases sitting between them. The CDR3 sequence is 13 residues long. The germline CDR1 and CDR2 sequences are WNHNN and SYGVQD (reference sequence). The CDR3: CASIKDSPYEQYV. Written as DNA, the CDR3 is TGCGCCAGCATTAAGGACAGCCCCTACGAGCAGTACGTC.

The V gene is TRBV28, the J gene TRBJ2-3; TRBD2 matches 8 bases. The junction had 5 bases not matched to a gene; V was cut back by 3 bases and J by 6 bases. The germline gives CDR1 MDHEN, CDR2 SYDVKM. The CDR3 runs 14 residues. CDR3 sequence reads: CASSLTSAWDTQYF. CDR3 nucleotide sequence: TGTGCCAGCAGTTTGACTAGCGCATGGGATACGCAGTATTTT.

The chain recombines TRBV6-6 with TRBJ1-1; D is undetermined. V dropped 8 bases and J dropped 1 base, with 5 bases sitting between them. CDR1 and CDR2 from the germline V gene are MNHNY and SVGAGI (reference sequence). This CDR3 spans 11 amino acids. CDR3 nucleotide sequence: TGTGCCAGCCTCTGGAACACTGAAGCTTTCTTT. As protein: CASLWNTEAFF.

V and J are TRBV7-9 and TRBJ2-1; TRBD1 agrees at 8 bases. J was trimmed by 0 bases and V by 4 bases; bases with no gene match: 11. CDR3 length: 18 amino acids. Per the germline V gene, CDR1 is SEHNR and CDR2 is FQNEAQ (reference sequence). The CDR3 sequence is CASSSWTGKQLSYNEQFF. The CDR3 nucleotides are TGTGCCAGCAGCTCCTGGACAGGGAAACAACTCTCCTACAATGAGCAGTTCTTC.

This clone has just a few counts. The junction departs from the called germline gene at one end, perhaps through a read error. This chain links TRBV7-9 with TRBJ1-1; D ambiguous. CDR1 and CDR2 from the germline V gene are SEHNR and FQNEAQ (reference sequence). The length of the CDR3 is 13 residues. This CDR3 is CASSVAPLTEAFF. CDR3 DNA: TGTGCCAGCAGCGTAGCCCCATTGACTGAAGCTTTCTTT.

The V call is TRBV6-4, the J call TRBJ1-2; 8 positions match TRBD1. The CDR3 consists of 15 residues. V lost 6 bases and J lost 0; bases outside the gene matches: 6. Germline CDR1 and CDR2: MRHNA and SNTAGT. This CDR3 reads CASRAQGASNYGYTF. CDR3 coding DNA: TGTGCCAGCAGGGCGCAGGGGGCTTCTAACTATGGCTACACCTTC.

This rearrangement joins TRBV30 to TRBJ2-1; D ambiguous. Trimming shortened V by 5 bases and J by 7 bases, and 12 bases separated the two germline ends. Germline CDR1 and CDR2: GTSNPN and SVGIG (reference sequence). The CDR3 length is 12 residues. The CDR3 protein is CAWGLGSNEQFF. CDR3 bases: TGTGCCTGGGGCCTAGGTAGTAATGAGCAGTTCTTC.

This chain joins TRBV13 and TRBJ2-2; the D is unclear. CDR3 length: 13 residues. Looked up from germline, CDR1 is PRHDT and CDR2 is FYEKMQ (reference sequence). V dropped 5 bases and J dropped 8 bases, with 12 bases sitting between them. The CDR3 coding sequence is TGTGCCAGCAGCCCAAATCAATTGGGGGAGCTGTTTTTT. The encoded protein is CASSPNQLGELFF.

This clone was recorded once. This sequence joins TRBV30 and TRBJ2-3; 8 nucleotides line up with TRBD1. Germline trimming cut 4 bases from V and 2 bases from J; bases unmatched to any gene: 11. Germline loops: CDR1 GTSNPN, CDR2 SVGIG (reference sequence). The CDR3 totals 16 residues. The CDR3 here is CAWNPGQGGTTDTQYF. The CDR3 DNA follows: TGTGCCTGGAACCCCGGACAGGGCGGAACCACAGATACGCAGTATTTT. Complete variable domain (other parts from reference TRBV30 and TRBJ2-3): SQTIHQWPATLVQPVGSPLSLECTVEGTSNPNLYWYRQAAGRGLQLLFYSVGIGQISSEVPQNLSASRPQDRQFILSSKKLLLSDSGFYLCAWNPGQGGTTDTQYFGPGTRLTVL.

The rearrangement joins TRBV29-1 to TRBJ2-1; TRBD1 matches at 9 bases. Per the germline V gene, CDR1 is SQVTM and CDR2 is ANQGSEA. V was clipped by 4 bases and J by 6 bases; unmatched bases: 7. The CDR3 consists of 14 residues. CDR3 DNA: TGCAGCGTTGCCGGGACAGGGCTCCGCAATGAGCAGTTCTTC. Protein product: CSVAGTGLRNEQFF.